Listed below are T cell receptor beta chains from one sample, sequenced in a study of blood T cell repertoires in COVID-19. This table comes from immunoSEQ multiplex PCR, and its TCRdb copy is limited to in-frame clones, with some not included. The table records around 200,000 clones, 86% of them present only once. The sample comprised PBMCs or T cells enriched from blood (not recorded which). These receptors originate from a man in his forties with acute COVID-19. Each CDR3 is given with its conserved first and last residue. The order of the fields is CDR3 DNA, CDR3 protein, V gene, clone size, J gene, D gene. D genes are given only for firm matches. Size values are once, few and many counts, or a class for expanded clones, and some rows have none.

CDR3 DNA: TGTGCCAGCAGCTCCGGCGGGACCGCGGGTTATCGGCTGTTTTTT
CDR3 protein: CASSSGGTAGYRLFF
V gene: TRBV7-2
clone size: NA
J gene: TRBJ1-4
D gene: NA

CDR3 DNA: TGTGCCAGCAGTTCAGGGACTGAAGCTTTCTTT
CDR3 protein: CASSSGTEAFF
V gene: TRBV12-3/TRBV12-4
clone size: NA
J gene: TRBJ1-1
D gene: NA

CDR3 DNA: TGTGCCAGCAGCCAAACGCTCCTCTCGGGCACTGAAGCTTTCTTT
CDR3 protein: CASSQTLLSGTEAFF
V gene: TRBV14
clone size: NA
J gene: TRBJ1-1
D gene: NA

CDR3 DNA: TGTGCCAGCACCATCTTGGGGGCACCTAACTATGGCTACACCTTC
CDR3 protein: CASTILGAPNYGYTF
V gene: TRBV6-5
clone size: NA
J gene: TRBJ1-2
D gene: NA

CDR3 DNA: TGTGCCAGCAGCGTAGATCAGCGTGTTGGTTCACCCCTCCACTTT
CDR3 protein: CASSVDQRVGSPLHF
V gene: TRBV9
clone size: few
J gene: TRBJ1-6
D gene: NA

CDR3 DNA: TGTGCCAGCAGTTACTCCCAGGCCCAAGAGACCCAGTACTTC
CDR3 protein: CASSYSQAQETQYF
V gene: TRBV6-2/TRBV6-3
clone size: NA
J gene: TRBJ2-5
D gene: NA

CDR3 DNA: TGTGCCAGCAGTGAGAGGGGGATGGACGAGCAGTACTTC
CDR3 protein: CASSERGMDEQYF
V gene: TRBV25-1
clone size: NA
J gene: TRBJ2-7
D gene: NA

CDR3 DNA: TGTGCCAGTAGCCCGGGACAGGGGACCTACAATGAGCAGTTCTTC
CDR3 protein: CASSPGQGTYNEQFF
V gene: TRBV19
clone size: NA
J gene: TRBJ2-1
D gene: TRBD1

CDR3 DNA: TGTGCCAGCAAACGACAGGGAAATGAAAAACTGTTTTTT
CDR3 protein: CASKRQGNEKLFF
V gene: TRBV14
clone size: NA
J gene: TRBJ1-4
D gene: TRBD1

CDR3 DNA: TGTGCCTGGAGAGTCGCTCTAGGTTCACCCCTCCACTTT
CDR3 protein: CAWRVALGSPLHF
V gene: TRBV30
clone size: NA
J gene: TRBJ1-6
D gene: NA

CDR3 DNA: TGTGCCAGCAGTAGTCCAGGGACAGGGGAAGAGACCCAGTACTTC
CDR3 protein: CASSSPGTGEETQYF
V gene: TRBV28
clone size: NA
J gene: TRBJ2-5
D gene: TRBD1

CDR3 DNA: TGTGCCAGCAGGGCCCAGAACGGGGATCCGTATTTT
CDR3 protein: CASRAQNGDPYF
V gene: TRBV6-5
clone size: NA
J gene: TRBJ2-3
D gene: NA

CDR3 DNA: TGTGCCAGCAGCTTACCGGAGGGAGCGAGTGGAAACACCATATATTTT
CDR3 protein: CASSLPEGASGNTIYF
V gene: TRBV7-2
clone size: NA
J gene: TRBJ1-3
D gene: NA

CDR3 DNA: TGCAGTGCTAGTAGTCTAGCTAACTATGGCTACACCTTC
CDR3 protein: CSASSLANYGYTF
V gene: TRBV20-1
clone size: NA
J gene: TRBJ1-2
D gene: NA

CDR3 DNA: TGTGCCTGGAGTGGAGCGGGGAACGAGCAGTACTTC
CDR3 protein: CAWSGAGNEQYF
V gene: TRBV30
clone size: NA
J gene: TRBJ2-7
D gene: TRBD2

CDR3 DNA: TGTGCCAGCAGCTTAGGAGGTCGAGGATACGAGCAGTACTTC
CDR3 protein: CASSLGGRGYEQYF
V gene: TRBV7-2
clone size: NA
J gene: TRBJ2-7
D gene: NA

CDR3 DNA: TGTGCCAGCAGTCTCCACCCCTTCACGGGGACCGGGGAGCTGTTTTTT
CDR3 protein: CASSLHPFTGTGELFF
V gene: TRBV28
clone size: NA
J gene: TRBJ2-2
D gene: NA

CDR3 DNA: TGTGCCTGGAGTGCTCTAGCGGGAGTGGGAGATACGCAGTATTTT
CDR3 protein: CAWSALAGVGDTQYF
V gene: TRBV30
clone size: NA
J gene: TRBJ2-3
D gene: TRBD2

CDR3 DNA: TGTGCCACCCAGGACAGGGGAGGTTTTAATGAAAAACTGTTTTTT
CDR3 protein: CATQDRGGFNEKLFF
V gene: TRBV24-1
clone size: NA
J gene: TRBJ1-4
D gene: TRBD1

CDR3 DNA: TGTGCCAGCAGCTTAGGGACAGGGGAGAATGAGCAGTTCTTC
CDR3 protein: CASSLGTGENEQFF
V gene: TRBV7-2
clone size: NA
J gene: TRBJ2-1
D gene: TRBD1

CDR3 DNA: TGTGCTAGTGGTTTGGTCCGAAAGGACGGAGGACCCTATGGCTACACCTTC
CDR3 protein: CASGLVRKDGGPYGYTF
V gene: TRBV12-5
clone size: NA
J gene: TRBJ1-2
D gene: NA

CDR3 DNA: TGTGCCACCAGCAGAGTTAGCGGGAGGTCTAATGAGCAGTTCTTC
CDR3 protein: CATSRVSGRSNEQFF
V gene: TRBV15
clone size: once
J gene: TRBJ2-1
D gene: TRBD2